The source of this TCR beta chain is a study of blood T cell repertoires in COVID-19. Assay: immunoSEQ multiplex PCR; the TCRdb copy retains only in-frame clones and omits some. The sample has about 370,000 clones; around 89% are singletons. The J segment lost 8 bases and the V segment lost 4 bases, leaving 5 bases of the junction unmatched. Germline CDR1 ENHRY, CDR2 SYGVKD. The CDR3 is made up of 14 amino acids. The clonotype was recovered from a man aged 18 to 29 who had recovered from COVID-19. This chain links TRBV10-3 with TRBJ1-6, with TRBD1 identical over 7 bases. Sequenced material: PBMCs or T cells enriched from blood (not recorded which). In DNA, the CDR3 is TGTGCCATCAGTGCAGACAGGGCCGATTCACCCCTCCACTTT. Protein product: CAISADRADSPLHF.